This T cell receptor (beta chain) originates from a study of blood T cell repertoires in COVID-19. About the study: Specimens from acute and convalescent COVID-19 originated in the United States, Italy and Spain.

Trimming took off 1 base at V and 3 bases at J, with 10 bases between the two ends. CDR1 and CDR2 (germline): PRHDT, FYEKMQ (reference sequence). The CDR3 runs 14 residues. Sequencing used immunoSEQ multiplex PCR; TCRdb keeps in-frame clones, though not all of them. In the table there are a few hundred thousand clones, roughly 86% of which are singletons. Sequencing was carried out using peripheral blood. The clonotype comes from a human donor in a cohort sampled during active COVID-19. This chain joins TRBV13 and TRBJ2-7; D remains unclear. The CDR3 DNA sequence: TGTGCCAGCAGCTTAGTGGGCCAGCTCTACGAGCAGTACTTC. Its protein is CASSLVGQLYEQYF.